These T cell receptor beta chains were read from a single sample in a study of shared clonotypes between healthy human individuals. The method was immunoSEQ multiplex PCR; TCRdb's version includes in-frame clones alone and lacks a portion of them. The sample includes over a million clones, 75% to 80% of them seen just once. Sequencing input: memory CD4+ T cells from PBMCs. All receptors derive from a young man in good health. Some clones in this sample may be carry-over from other donors' samples. Each CDR3 is given with its conserved first and last residue. Fields, in order: J gene, V gene, D gene, clone size, CDR3 protein, CDR3 DNA. The D gene is left open where the match is weak. Size is stated for part of the rows, as once, few or many counts, or as a class when the clone is expanded.

>TRBJ1-1|TRBV30|-|-
CAWSSVEVRNTEAFF
TGTGCCTGGAGTTCCGTGGAAGTCCGGAACACTGAAGCTTTCTTT
>TRBJ2-7|TRBV4-2|TRBD2|-
CASSQVRAGGSYEQYF
TGTGCCAGCAGCCAAGTCAGGGCGGGAGGTTCCTACGAGCAGTACTTC
>TRBJ2-2|TRBV7-2|-|-
CASSLLTSTGELFF
TGTGCCAGCAGCTTACTAACGTCCACCGGGGAGCTGTTTTTT
>TRBJ1-5|TRBV6-6|TRBD1|-
CASSSPADRGGQPQHF
TGTGCCAGCAGTTCCCCGGCCGACAGGGGCGGGCAGCCCCAGCATTTT
>TRBJ2-5|TRBV5-1|-|-
CASSSTRGVETQYF
TGCGCCAGCAGCTCCACACGAGGGGTGGAGACCCAGTACTTC
>TRBJ2-1|TRBV7-3|-|few
CASSSRPSSYNEQFF
TGTGCCAGCAGCTCACGGCCGAGCTCCTACAATGAGCAGTTCTTC
>TRBJ2-5|TRBV25-1|-|-
CASAPLRDDRETQYF
TGTGCCAGCGCCCCCTTGCGGGACGATCGAGAGACCCAGTACTTC
>TRBJ2-1|TRBV20-1|-|few
CSAGTDEQFF
TGCAGTGCTGGAACAGATGAGCAGTTCTTC
>TRBJ2-7|TRBV11-2|TRBD2|-
CASSFDGTSGSPLYEQYF
TGTGCCAGCAGCTTCGACGGGACTAGCGGGAGTCCACTTTACGAGCAGTACTTC
>TRBJ2-1|TRBV5-1|TRBD1|-
CASRMIMTGLEQFF
TGCGCCAGCAGGATGATTATGACAGGGCTTGAGCAGTTCTTC
>TRBJ2-7|TRBV13|-|many
CASSLPGLVGEQYF
TGTGCCAGCAGCTTGCCGGGCCTCGTAGGGGAGCAGTACTTC
>TRBJ1-3|TRBV18|-|few
CASSQQVSGNTIYF
TGTGCCAGCTCACAACAGGTCTCTGGAAACACCATATATTTT
>TRBJ2-3|TRBV5-4|-|-
CASSSGSTDTQYF
TGTGCCAGCAGCAGCGGGAGCACAGATACGCAGTATTTT
>TRBJ1-5|TRBV19|TRBD1|-
CASSAHRGQGQPQHF
TGTGCCAGTAGTGCCCACAGGGGGCAGGGGCAGCCCCAGCATTTT
>TRBJ1-2|TRBV15|-|-
CATSREKGENYGYTF
TGTGCCACCAGCAGAGAGAAGGGAGAAAACTATGGCTACACCTTC
>TRBJ2-7|TRBV28|-|-
CASSLSQGPYEQYF
TGTGCCAGCAGTTTAAGTCAGGGTCCCTACGAGCAGTACTTC
>TRBJ2-7|TRBV6-1|-|-
CASRGPATSGQYF
TGTGCCAGCAGAGGACCTGCTACGAGCGGGCAGTACTTC
>TRBJ2-3|TRBV28|-|once
CASSPRDTQYF
TGTGCCAGCAGCCCTCGAGATACGCAGTATTTT
>TRBJ2-1|TRBV28|-|-
CASQRDTLWNEQFF
TGTGCCAGCCAAAGGGACACCCTCTGGAATGAGCAGTTCTTC
>TRBJ2-5|TRBV2|-|-
CAGGGLETQYF
TGTGCCGGAGGGGGATTAGAGACCCAGTACTTC
>TRBJ2-1|TRBV7-2|-|-
CASSHYTANEQFF
TGTGCCAGCAGCCATTATACGGCAAATGAGCAGTTCTTC
>TRBJ1-6|TRBV4-2|-|-
CASSQVGEGSVRSPLHF
TGTGCCAGCAGCCAAGTAGGGGAAGGGTCAGTTCGGTCACCCCTCCACTTT
>TRBJ1-5|TRBV4-1|-|-
CASSQDFSGPRAQHF
TGCGCCAGCAGCCAAGATTTTTCAGGGCCGAGGGCCCAGCATTTT
>TRBJ1-3|TRBV5-4|-|-
CASSLAGSGNTIYF
TGTGCCAGCAGCTTGGCGGGGTCTGGAAACACCATATATTTT
>TRBJ2-3|TRBV6-5|-|-
CASSRVPGATQYF
TGTGCCAGCAGTCGCGTACCGGGAGCCACGCAGTATTTT
>TRBJ2-7|TRBV15|-|-
CATSRDRDGIYEQYF
TGTGCCACCAGCAGAGACCGGGACGGGATCTACGAGCAGTACTTC
>TRBJ2-1|TRBV7-2|-|-
CASSLAALHFSYNEQFF
TGTGCCAGCAGCTTAGCAGCGCTTCATTTCTCCTACAATGAGCAGTTCTTC
>TRBJ1-3|TRBV28|-|once
CASSLIGGGGNTIYF
TGTGCCAGCAGTTTAATAGGAGGGGGTGGAAACACCATATATTTT
>TRBJ2-7|TRBV7-3|TRBD2|-
CASSLTSGNYEQYF
TGTGCCAGCAGCTTAACCAGCGGGAACTACGAGCAGTACTTC
>TRBJ2-2|TRBV5-1|-|-
CASSPRIASSGELFF
TGCGCCAGCAGCCCCCGGATCGCCTCGTCCGGGGAGCTGTTTTTT
>TRBJ1-1|TRBV7-2|TRBD1|-
CASSLRQGSTEAFF
TGTGCCAGCAGCCTCCGACAGGGAAGCACTGAAGCTTTCTTT
>TRBJ1-1|TRBV5-4|-|-
CASRAQGHPNTEAFF
TGTGCCAGCAGGGCCCAGGGACACCCGAACACTGAAGCTTTCTTT
>TRBJ1-1|TRBV5-1|-|-
CASSFKDMNTEAFF
TGCGCCAGCAGCTTCAAAGACATGAACACTGAAGCTTTCTTT
>TRBJ2-5|TRBV2|-|many
CASSLNTQETQYF
TGTGCCAGCAGCCTAAACACCCAAGAGACCCAGTACTTC
>TRBJ1-1|TRBV5-1|-|-
CASSWADSRISEAFF
TGCGCCAGCAGCTGGGCGGACAGCAGGATCTCTGAAGCTTTCTTT
>TRBJ1-1|TRBV5-1|-|few
CASGYQGMNTEAFF
TGCGCCAGCGGTTATCAGGGGATGAACACTGAAGCTTTCTTT
>TRBJ2-1|TRBV11-2|TRBD2|-
CASSSLAGVSYEQFF
TGTGCCAGCAGCTCTTTAGCGGGAGTCTCTTATGAGCAGTTCTTC
>TRBJ2-5|TRBV7-3|-|-
CASSLSQGETQYF
TGTGCCAGCAGCTTGAGTCAGGGGGAGACCCAGTACTTC
>TRBJ2-7|TRBV5-1|TRBD1|-
CASSVVRGQGRIYEQYF
TGCGCCAGCAGCGTAGTGCGAGGACAGGGGAGGATCTACGAGCAGTACTTC
>TRBJ2-1|TRBV7-3|TRBD1|-
CASSFPGTGVNEQFF
TGTGCCAGCAGCTTTCCCGGGACAGGGGTCAATGAGCAGTTCTTC
>TRBJ2-7|TRBV7-2|-|few
CASSKTYEQYF
TGTGCCAGCAGCAAAACCTACGAGCAGTACTTC
>TRBJ2-7|TRBV2|TRBD1|-
CASSVGQQYYEQYF
TGTGCCAGCAGTGTGGGACAGCAATATTACGAGCAGTACTTC
>TRBJ2-1|TRBV9|TRBD2|-
CASSAGTSGSGNEQFF
TGTGCCAGCAGCGCCGGGACTAGCGGGAGCGGCAATGAGCAGTTCTTC
>TRBJ2-1|TRBV30|-|-
CAWRALGLASYNEQFF
TGTGCCTGGAGGGCCCTTGGGCTAGCGTCCTACAATGAGCAGTTCTTC
>TRBJ2-3|TRBV7-2|-|-
CASSPYGGADTQYF
TGTGCCAGCAGCCCGTATGGGGGAGCAGATACGCAGTATTTT
>TRBJ2-7|TRBV28|-|few
CASTGPGSSYEQYF
TGTGCCAGTACAGGGCCCGGGTCCTCCTACGAGCAGTACTTC
>TRBJ1-1|TRBV7-2|TRBD1|many
CASSFVQGGTEAFF
TGTGCCAGCAGCTTCGTTCAGGGGGGAACTGAAGCTTTCTTT